Following are 23 T cell receptor beta chains from one sample sequenced in a study of OX40 agonist ivuxolimab in advanced cancers. Sequenced by immunoSEQ multiplex PCR; TCRdb stores in-frame clones only, minus some. The repertoire holds 84,000 or so clones, with 90% to 95% as singletons. This sample comprised CD4+ or CD8+ T cells sorted from blood, obtained in a trial of the OX40 agonist ivuxolimab. The receptors derive from an adult with an advanced solid tumor such as melanoma, head and neck, liver or kidney cancer.

The chain uses TRBV19 and TRBJ1-5; D gene unclear. The CDR3 runs to 14 residues. CDR1 is LNHDA and CDR2 is SQIVND in the germline V gene (reference sequence). The V gene lost 0 bases and the J gene lost 5 bases, with 8 bases spanning the gap. The CDR3 region is CASSIERRDQPQHF. The CDR3 DNA is TGTGCCAGTAGTATAGAAAGGAGGGATCAGCCCCAGCATTTT.

On this clone itself: This sample includes further DNA sequences coding for the same CDR3. The J gene is TRBJ1-1, the V gene TRBV18, with D hard to call. Trimming took off 2 bases at V and 0 bases at J, with 4 bases between the two ends. The CDR3 covers 13 residues. CDR1 and CDR2 (germline): KGHSH, LQKENI. CDR3 loop: CASSPGLNTEAFF. CDR3 nucleotides: TGTGCCAGCTCACCAGGGTTGAACACTGAAGCTTTCTTT.

The chain recombines TRBV10-3 with TRBJ1-6, with D possibly matching TRBD1 (5 bases). Trimming shortened V by 7 bases and J by 7 bases, and 14 bases separated the two germline ends. The V gene's germline CDR1 is ENHRY and CDR2 SYGVKD. The CDR3 has 14 amino acids. As DNA, the CDR3 is TGTGCCATCAATTCCGGGGCGGGAAATTCACCCCTCCACTTT. Residues: CAINSGAGNSPLHF.

This chain joins TRBV2 and TRBJ2-1; D not certain. V was pared by 7 bases and J by 4 bases, with 11 bases between. The CDR3 loop spans 13 amino acids. From germline, CDR1 is SNHLY and CDR2 FYNNEI. Here the CDR3 DNA reads TGTGCCAGCAACCGCTTAGGGTACAATGAGCAGTTCTTC. Translating gives CASNRLGYNEQFF. Together with reference TRBV2 and TRBJ2-1, the CDR3 gives the full variable domain: EPEVTQTPSHQVTQMGQEVILRCVPISNHLYFYWYRQILGQKVEFLVSFYNNEISEKSEIFDDQFSVERPDGSNFTLKIRSTKLEDSAMYFCASNRLGYNEQFFGPGTRLTVL.

The chain links TRBV10-3 to TRBJ2-3; 8 nucleotides line up with TRBD2. V trimming: 2 bases; J trimming: 4 bases; junction bases outside the gene matches: 5. Germline V lookup: CDR1 ENHRY, CDR2 SYGVKD. This CDR3 has 15 residues. CDR3: CAISEGLAFPDTQYF. CDR3 bases: TGTGCCATCAGTGAGGGACTAGCATTCCCAGATACGCAGTATTTT.

J is TRBJ2-2 and V is TRBV18, with D possibly matching TRBD1 (5 bases). The CDR3 extends over 14 amino acids. The germline V gene encodes CDR1 KGHSH and CDR2 LQKENI. The germline V and J ends were trimmed by 2 bases and 6 bases, with 10 bases remaining between them. The DNA for the CDR3 is TGTGCCAGCTCACCAGAACAGGACCCCGGGGAGCTGTTTTTT. It yields the protein CASSPEQDPGELFF. The entire variable domain, with the rest obtained from reference TRBV18 and TRBJ2-2, is as follows: NAGVMQNPRHLVRRRGQEARLRCSPMKGHSHVYWYRQLPEEGLKFMVYLQKENIIDESGMPKERFSAEFPKEGPSILRIQQVVRGDSAAYFCASSPEQDPGELFFGEGSRLTVL.

The J gene is TRBJ1-4, the V gene TRBV7-9, with D hard to call. From germline, CDR1 is SEHNR and CDR2 FQNEAQ (reference sequence). The CDR3 is 10 residues long. V lost 5 bases and J 8 bases, leaving 3 bases between the germline ends. CDR3 nucleotides: TGTGCCAGCAGCCCGGAAAAACTGTTTTTT. It codes for CASSPEKLFF. The variable domain in full, completed from reference TRBV7-9 and TRBJ1-4, reads DTGVSQNPRHKITKRGQNVTFRCDPISEHNRLYWYRQTLGQGPEFLTYFQNEAQLEKSRLLSDRFSAERPKGSFSTLEIQRTEQGDSAMYLCASSPEKLFFGSGTQLSVL.

The rearrangement links TRBV5-1 to TRBJ2-7; D is perhaps TRBD1 (6 bases). CDR3 size: 15 residues. Trimming cost V 6 bases and J 2 bases, with 18 bases left between them. The germline CDR1 and CDR2 sequences are SGHRS and YFSETQ. CDR3 in amino acids: CASIVTDRPTYEQYF. CDR3 nucleotide sequence: TGCGCCAGCATCGTGACCGACAGGCCGACCTACGAGCAGTACTTC.

The rearrangement joins TRBV7-9 to TRBJ1-1; no clear D. The CDR3 length is 16 residues. Looked up from germline, CDR1 is SEHNR and CDR2 is FQNEAQ (reference sequence). The V and J ends lost 5 bases and 3 bases respectively, with 19 bases between them. The CDR3 sequence is CASSPRGLISDTEAFF. The CDR3 DNA reads TGTGCCAGCAGCCCACGGGGTCTAATCTCGGACACTGAAGCTTTCTTT.

The CDR3 nucleotides are TGTGCCAGCAGCATAACTATCCAAGAGACCCAGTACTTC. Encoded protein: CASSITIQETQYF. The chain has TRBV7-6 and TRBJ2-5; D is unclear. Germline values: CDR1 SGHVS, CDR2 FNYEAQ. The V gene lost 5 bases and the J gene lost 1 base, with 8 bases spanning the gap. The CDR3 runs to 13 residues.

The V and J genes are TRBV4-2 and TRBJ2-7; 8 nucleotides match TRBD2. V was clipped by 0 bases and J by 0 bases; unmatched bases: 7. Per germline, CDR1 LGHNA and CDR2 YNFKEQ. This CDR3 is built from 17 residues. The CDR3 loop reads CASSQDYTSGSSYEQYF. In DNA, the CDR3 is TGTGCCAGCAGCCAAGACTATACTAGCGGTAGCTCCTACGAGCAGTACTTC.

This sequence joins TRBV28 and TRBJ2-3; D call uncertain. This CDR3 region has 13 residues. CDR1 is MDHEN, CDR2 SYDVKM, per germline. V dropped 4 bases and J dropped 5 bases, with 10 bases sitting between them. This CDR3 reads CASSSPLRDTQYF. The CDR3, as DNA: TGTGCCAGCAGTTCCCCCTTGAGAGATACGCAGTATTTT.

The rearrangement joins TRBV11-3 to TRBJ1-2; D unresolved. Germline-derived CDR1 and CDR2 are SGHNT and YENEEA. The CDR3 runs 13 residues. The germline V and J ends were trimmed by 0 bases and 3 bases, with 5 bases remaining between them. The CDR3 nucleotides read TGTGCCAGCAGCTTAGACCGCTACTATGGCTACACCTTC. Its translation is CASSLDRYYGYTF.

The chain is built from TRBV6-4 and TRBJ1-2, with TRBD1 matching 7 bases. This CDR3 spans 15 amino acids. The J segment lost 5 bases and the V segment lost 8 bases, leaving 14 bases of the junction unmatched. The germline V gene has CDR1 MRHNA and CDR2 SNTAGT. The CDR3 DNA reads TGTGCCAGCCCAGGGGGGTTATGGGCAAAGTATGGCTACACCTTC. The encoded protein is CASPGGLWAKYGYTF.

The chain joins TRBV11-3 to TRBJ2-7; tentatively, D is TRBD2 (6 bases). Germline loops: CDR1 SGHNT, CDR2 YENEEA. The CDR3 is 15 amino acids. With 1 base removed from V and 3 bases from J, the gap between germline ends came to 13 bases. The CDR3: CASSLGRSAGYEQYF. The DNA for the CDR3 is TGTGCCAGCAGCTTAGGACGGTCAGCGGGCTACGAGCAGTACTTC.

The V and J genes are TRBV7-9 and TRBJ1-3; maybe TRBD1 (5 bases). From germline, CDR1 is SEHNR and CDR2 FQNEAQ (reference sequence). The CDR3 spans 14 residues. Trimming removed 1 base from V and 3 bases from J, with 7 bases in between. In nucleotides, the CDR3 is TGTGCCAGCAGCTTAGGAGGGGATGGAAACACCATATATTTT. It is translated as CASSLGGDGNTIYF.

V gene TRBV27 combines with J gene TRBJ2-7; 7 bases agree with TRBD1. This CDR3 region has 13 residues. Looked up from germline, CDR1 is MNHEY and CDR2 is SMNVEV (reference sequence). J gave up 2 bases and V 8 bases, and 6 bases lay outside the gene matches. In DNA form, the CDR3 reads TGTGCCAGCGCAATGGGACAGCCCTACGAGCAGTACTTC. Translating it yields CASAMGQPYEQYF.

The chain recombines TRBV7-2 with TRBJ1-6, with D unresolved. Trimming removed 1 base at V and 7 bases at J, with 11 bases between. The CDR3 has 15 residues. The V gene's germline CDR1 is SGHTA and CDR2 FQGNSA. CDR3 in amino acids: CASSLVTAPNSPLHF. The CDR3 nucleotides are TGTGCCAGCAGCTTAGTAACAGCGCCAAATTCACCCCTCCACTTT.

The genes are TRBV6-5 and TRBJ2-1, with TRBD2 matching 12 bases. J gave up 7 bases and V 11 bases, and 6 bases lay outside the gene matches. CDR1 is MNHEY and CDR2 is SVGAGI in the germline V gene. The CDR3 extends over 13 amino acids. Here the CDR3 reads CACQTSGRNEQFF. In nucleotides, the CDR3 is TGTGCCTGCCAAACTAGCGGGAGGAATGAGCAGTTCTTC.

The V and J genes are TRBV11-2 and TRBJ2-5; D unclear. Per the germline V gene, CDR1 is SGHAT and CDR2 is FQNNGV. The CDR3 runs to 15 residues. The ends were cut back, 1 base at V and 1 base at J, with 10 bases in the middle. The CDR3, as DNA: TGTGCCAGCAGCTTAGGGGTGGGCACCCAAGAGACCCAGTACTTC. This gives the protein CASSLGVGTQETQYF. The full variable domain, its missing parts supplied by reference TRBV11-2 and TRBJ2-5, is EAGVAQSPRYKIIEKRQSVAFWCNPISGHATLYWYQQILGQGPKLLIQFQNNGVVDDSQLPKDRFSAERLKGVDSTLKIQPAKLEDSAVYLCASSLGVGTQETQYFGPGTRLLVL.

In nucleotides, the CDR3 is TGTGCCAGCAGCCAAGATAGCGGACGCCCGAGCTCCTATAATTCACCCCTCCACTTT. It yields the protein CASSQDSGRPSSYNSPLHF. V is TRBV4-2 and J is TRBJ1-6; unclear D gene. This CDR3 is 19 amino acids long. Looked up from germline, CDR1 is LGHNA and CDR2 is YNFKEQ. V lost 0 bases, J lost 0 bases, and 15 bases lay in between.

The genes are TRBV19 and TRBJ2-3; D uncertain. V gave up 1 base and J gave up 2 bases, with 10 bases separating them. The CDR3 sequence is 15 residues long. Per the germline V gene, CDR1 is LNHDA and CDR2 is SQIVND (reference sequence). CDR3 loop: CASSIGRSLTDTQYF. In DNA, the CDR3 is TGTGCCAGTAGTATAGGACGGTCCCTCACAGATACGCAGTATTTT.

The V gene is TRBV28, the J gene TRBJ1-1; no clear D gene. V shed 6 bases and J shed 3 bases, with 8 bases lying between them. Per the germline V gene, CDR1 is MDHEN and CDR2 is SYDVKM. The CDR3 is 12 residues long. DNA for the CDR3: TGTGCCAGCAGCTCCACCTACACTGAAGCTTTCTTT. Its translation is CASSSTYTEAFF.